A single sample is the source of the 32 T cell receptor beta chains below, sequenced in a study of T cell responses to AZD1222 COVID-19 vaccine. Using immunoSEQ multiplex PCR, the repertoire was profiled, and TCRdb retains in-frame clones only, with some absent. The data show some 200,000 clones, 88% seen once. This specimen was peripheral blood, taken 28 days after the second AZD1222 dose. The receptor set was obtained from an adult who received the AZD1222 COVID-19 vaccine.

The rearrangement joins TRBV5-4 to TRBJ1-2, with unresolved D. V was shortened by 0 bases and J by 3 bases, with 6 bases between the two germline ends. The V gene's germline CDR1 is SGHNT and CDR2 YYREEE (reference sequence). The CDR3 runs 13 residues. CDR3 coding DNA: TGTGCCAGCAGCTTGGAGAGGGACTATGGCTACACCTTC. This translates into CASSLERDYGYTF.

The CDR3 loop is CASSDPMHNEQFF. The CDR3 nucleotides read TGTGCCAGCAGTGATCCGATGCACAATGAGCAGTTCTTC. The chain links TRBV2 to TRBJ2-1; D unclear. Between the trimmed V and J ends, which lost 3 bases and 5 bases, there was a span of 8 bases. CDR1 SNHLY and CDR2 FYNNEI come from the germline V gene. The CDR3 loop spans 13 amino acids.

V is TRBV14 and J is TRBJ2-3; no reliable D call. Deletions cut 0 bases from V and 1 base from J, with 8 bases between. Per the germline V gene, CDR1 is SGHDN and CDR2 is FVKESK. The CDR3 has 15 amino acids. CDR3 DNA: TGTGCCAGCAGCCAAGACCCCCAGGGCACAGATACGCAGTATTTT. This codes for CASSQDPQGTDTQYF. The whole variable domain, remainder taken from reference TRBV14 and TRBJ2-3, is EAGVTQFPSHSVIEKGQTVTLRCDPISGHDNLYWYRRVMGKEIKFLLHFVKESKQDESGMPNNRFLAERTGGTYSTLKVQPAELEDSGVYFCASSQDPQGTDTQYFGPGTRLTVL.

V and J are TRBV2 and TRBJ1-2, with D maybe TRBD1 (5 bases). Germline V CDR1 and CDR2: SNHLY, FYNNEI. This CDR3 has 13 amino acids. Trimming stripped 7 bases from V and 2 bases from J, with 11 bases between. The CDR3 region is CASTETANYGYTF. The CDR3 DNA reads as TGTGCCAGCACAGAGACAGCCAACTATGGCTACACCTTC.

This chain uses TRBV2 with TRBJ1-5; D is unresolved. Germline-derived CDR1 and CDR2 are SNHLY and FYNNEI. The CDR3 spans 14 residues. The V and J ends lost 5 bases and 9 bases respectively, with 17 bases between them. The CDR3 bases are TGTGCCAGCAGTACCCAACCCCTCGATCCGCCCCAGCATTTT. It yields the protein CASSTQPLDPPQHF.

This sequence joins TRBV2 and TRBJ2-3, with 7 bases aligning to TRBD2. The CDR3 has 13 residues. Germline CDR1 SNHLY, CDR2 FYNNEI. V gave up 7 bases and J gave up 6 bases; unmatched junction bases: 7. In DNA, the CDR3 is TGTGCCAGCACCCTCGGGGAGGGGGATACGCAGTATTTT. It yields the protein CASTLGEGDTQYF.

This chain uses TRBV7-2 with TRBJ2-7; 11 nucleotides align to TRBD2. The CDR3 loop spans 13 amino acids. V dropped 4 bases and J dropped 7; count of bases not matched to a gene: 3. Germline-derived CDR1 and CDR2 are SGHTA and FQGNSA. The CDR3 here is CASSSRTSGEQYF. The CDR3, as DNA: TGTGCCAGCAGCTCTCGGACTAGCGGGGAGCAGTACTTC.

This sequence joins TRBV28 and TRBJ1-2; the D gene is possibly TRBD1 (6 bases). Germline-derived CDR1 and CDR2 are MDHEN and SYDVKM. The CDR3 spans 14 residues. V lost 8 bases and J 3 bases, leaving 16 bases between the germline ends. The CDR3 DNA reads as TGTGCCAGCGCAACATCGGGGGCGCACTATGGCTACACCTTC. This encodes CASATSGAHYGYTF.

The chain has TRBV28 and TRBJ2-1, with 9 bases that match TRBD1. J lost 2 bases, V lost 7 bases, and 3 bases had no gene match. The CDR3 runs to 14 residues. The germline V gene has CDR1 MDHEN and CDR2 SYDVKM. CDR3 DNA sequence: TGTGCCAGCACTCGGACAGGGGCCTACAATGAGCAGTTCTTC. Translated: CASTRTGAYNEQFF.

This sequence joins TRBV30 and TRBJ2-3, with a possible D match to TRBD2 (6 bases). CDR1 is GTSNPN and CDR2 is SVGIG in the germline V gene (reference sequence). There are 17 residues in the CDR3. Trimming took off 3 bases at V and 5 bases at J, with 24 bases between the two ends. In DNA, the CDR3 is TGTGCCTGGAGCCCTGGGACCGGGGGAGTTCTGGGAGATACGCAGTATTTT. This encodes CAWSPGTGGVLGDTQYF.

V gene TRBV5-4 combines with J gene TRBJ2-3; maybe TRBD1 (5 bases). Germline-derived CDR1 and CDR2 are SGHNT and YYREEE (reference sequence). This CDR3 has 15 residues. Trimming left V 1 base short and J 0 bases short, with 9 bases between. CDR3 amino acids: CASSLPKGSTDTQYF. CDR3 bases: TGTGCCAGCAGCTTGCCGAAGGGGAGCACAGATACGCAGTATTTT.

CDR3 DNA sequence: TGCGCCAGCAGCCAAACCCCCGGGACTAGCGGAAAGCAGTTCTTC. Encoded protein: CASSQTPGTSGKQFF. V is TRBV4-3 and J is TRBJ2-1; 11 nucleotides agree with TRBD2. Germline CDR1 LGHNA, CDR2 YSLEER. The CDR3 length is 15 residues. V was clipped by 2 bases and J by 11 bases; unmatched bases: 8.

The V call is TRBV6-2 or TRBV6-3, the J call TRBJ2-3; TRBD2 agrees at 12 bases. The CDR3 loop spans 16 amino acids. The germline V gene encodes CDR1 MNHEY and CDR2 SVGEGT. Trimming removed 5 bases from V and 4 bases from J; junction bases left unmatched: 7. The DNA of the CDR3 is TGTGCCAGCAGTCCGACTAGCGGGAGTTTCGCAGATACGCAGTATTTT. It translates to CASSPTSGSFADTQYF.

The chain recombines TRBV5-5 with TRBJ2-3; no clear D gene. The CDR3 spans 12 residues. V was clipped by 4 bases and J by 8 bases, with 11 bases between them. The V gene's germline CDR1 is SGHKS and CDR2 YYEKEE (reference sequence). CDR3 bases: TGTGCCAGCAGCGCCTTTGAAAGTACGCAGTATTTT. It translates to CASSAFESTQYF.

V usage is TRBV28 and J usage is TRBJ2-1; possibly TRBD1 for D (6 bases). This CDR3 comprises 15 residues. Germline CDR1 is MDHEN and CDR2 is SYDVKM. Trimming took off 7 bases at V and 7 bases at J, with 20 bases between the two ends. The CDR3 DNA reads TGTGCCAGCACCCCGGTTAGGGGGTTTTGGAATGAGCAGTTCTTC. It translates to CASTPVRGFWNEQFF. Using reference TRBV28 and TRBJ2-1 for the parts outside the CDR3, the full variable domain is DVKVTQSSRYLVKRTGEKVFLECVQDMDHENMFWYRQDPGLGLRLIYFSYDVKMKEKGDIPEGYSVSREKKERFSLILESASTNQTSMYLCASTPVRGFWNEQFFGPGTRLTVL.

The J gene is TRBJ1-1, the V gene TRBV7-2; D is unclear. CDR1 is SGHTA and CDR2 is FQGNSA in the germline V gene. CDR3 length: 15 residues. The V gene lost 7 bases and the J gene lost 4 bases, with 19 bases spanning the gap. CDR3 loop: CASTSEVGRSTEAFF. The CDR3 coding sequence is TGTGCCAGCACCTCCGAAGTAGGGAGGAGCACTGAAGCTTTCTTT.

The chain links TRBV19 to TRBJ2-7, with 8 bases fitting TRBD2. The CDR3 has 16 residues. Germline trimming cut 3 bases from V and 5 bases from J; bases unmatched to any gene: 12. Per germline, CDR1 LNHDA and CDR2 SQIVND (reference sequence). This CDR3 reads CASSIILAALRNEQYF. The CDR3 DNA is TGTGCCAGTAGTATCATACTAGCGGCATTAAGGAACGAGCAGTACTTC.

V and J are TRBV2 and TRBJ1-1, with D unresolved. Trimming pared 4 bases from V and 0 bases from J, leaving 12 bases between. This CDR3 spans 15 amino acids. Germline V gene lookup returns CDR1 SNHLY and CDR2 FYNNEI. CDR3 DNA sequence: TGTGCCAGCAGTGGAGACCCCCCTATGAACACTGAAGCTTTCTTT. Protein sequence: CASSGDPPMNTEAFF.

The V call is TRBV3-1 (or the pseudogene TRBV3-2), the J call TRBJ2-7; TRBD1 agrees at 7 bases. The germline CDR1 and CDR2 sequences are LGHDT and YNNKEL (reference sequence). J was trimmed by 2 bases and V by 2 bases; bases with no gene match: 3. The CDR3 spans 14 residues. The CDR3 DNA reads TGTGCCAGCAGCCAACAGGGGGTCACCTACGAGCAGTACTTC. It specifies CASSQQGVTYEQYF.

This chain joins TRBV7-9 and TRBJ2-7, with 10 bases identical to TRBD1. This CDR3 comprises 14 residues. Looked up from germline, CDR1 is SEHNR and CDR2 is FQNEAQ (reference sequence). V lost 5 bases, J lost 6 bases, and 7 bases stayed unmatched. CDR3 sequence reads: CASSPGTGALEQYF. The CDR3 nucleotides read TGTGCCAGCAGCCCCGGGACAGGGGCTCTCGAGCAGTACTTC.

The CDR3 DNA is TGTGCCAGCATATCAGGGGGCACAGGCTACACCTTC. Protein: CASISGGTGYTF. The chain uses TRBV6-5 and TRBJ1-2, with TRBD1 matching over 8 bases. The CDR3 contains 12 residues. Germline V CDR1 and CDR2: MNHEY, SVGAGI. The V and J ends lost 7 bases and 8 bases, in that order; junction bases with no gene match: 6.

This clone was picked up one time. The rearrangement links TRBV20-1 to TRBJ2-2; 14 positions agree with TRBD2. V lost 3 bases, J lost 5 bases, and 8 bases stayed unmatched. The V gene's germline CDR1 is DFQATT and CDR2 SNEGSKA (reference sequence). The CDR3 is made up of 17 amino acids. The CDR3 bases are TGCAGTGCTAGTGATGGGGGACTAGCGGGAGCTACCGGGGAGCTGTTTTTT. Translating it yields CSASDGGLAGATGELFF.

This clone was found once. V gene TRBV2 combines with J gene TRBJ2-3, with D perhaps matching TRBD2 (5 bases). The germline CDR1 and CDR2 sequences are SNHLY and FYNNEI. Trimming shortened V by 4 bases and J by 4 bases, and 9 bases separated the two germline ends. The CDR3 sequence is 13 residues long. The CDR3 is CASSGGVADTQYF. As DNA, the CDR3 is TGTGCCAGCAGTGGGGGAGTAGCAGATACGCAGTATTTT.

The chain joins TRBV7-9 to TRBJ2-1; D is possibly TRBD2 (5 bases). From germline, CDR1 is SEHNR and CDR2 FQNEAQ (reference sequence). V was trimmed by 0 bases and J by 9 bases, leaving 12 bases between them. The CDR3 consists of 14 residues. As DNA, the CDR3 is TGTGCCAGCAGCTTAGCGGGAGAAGGCATTGAGCAGTTCTTC. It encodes CASSLAGEGIEQFF. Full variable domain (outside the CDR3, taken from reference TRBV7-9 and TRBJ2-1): DTGVSQNPRHKITKRGQNVTFRCDPISEHNRLYWYRQTLGQGPEFLTYFQNEAQLEKSRLLSDRFSAERPKGSFSTLEIQRTEQGDSAMYLCASSLAGEGIEQFFGPGTRLTVL.

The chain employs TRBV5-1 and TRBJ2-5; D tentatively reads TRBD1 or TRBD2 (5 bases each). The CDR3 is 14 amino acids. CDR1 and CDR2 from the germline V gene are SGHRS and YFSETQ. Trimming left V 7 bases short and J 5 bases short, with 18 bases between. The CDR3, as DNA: TGCGCCAGCGCTGCCGGACAAGGGACGGAGACCCAGTACTTC. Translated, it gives CASAAGQGTETQYF. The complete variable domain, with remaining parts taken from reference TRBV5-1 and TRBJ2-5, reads KAGVTQTPRYLIKTRGQQVTLSCSPISGHRSVSWYQQTPGQGLQFLFEYFSETQRNKGNFPGRFSGRQFSNSRSEMNVSTLELGDSALYLCASAAGQGTETQYFGPGTRLLVL.

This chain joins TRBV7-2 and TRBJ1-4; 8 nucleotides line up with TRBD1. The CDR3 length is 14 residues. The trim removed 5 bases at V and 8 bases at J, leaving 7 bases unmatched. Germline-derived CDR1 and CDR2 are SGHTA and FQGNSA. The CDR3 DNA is TGTGCCAGCAGCCAGGCAGGGGGCTTGGAAAAACTGTTTTTT. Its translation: CASSQAGGLEKLFF.

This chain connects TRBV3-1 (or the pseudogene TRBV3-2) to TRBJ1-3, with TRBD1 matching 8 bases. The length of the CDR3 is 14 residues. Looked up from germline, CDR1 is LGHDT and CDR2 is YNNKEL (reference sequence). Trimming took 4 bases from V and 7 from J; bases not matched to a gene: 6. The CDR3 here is CASSLRTGSNTIYF. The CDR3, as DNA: TGTGCCAGCAGCCTTCGGACAGGGAGCAACACCATATATTTT.

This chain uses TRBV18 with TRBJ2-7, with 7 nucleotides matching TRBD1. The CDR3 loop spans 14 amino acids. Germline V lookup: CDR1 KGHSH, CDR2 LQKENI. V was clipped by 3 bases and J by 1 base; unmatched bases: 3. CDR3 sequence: CASSPGQESYEQYF. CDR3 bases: TGTGCCAGCTCACCTGGACAGGAGTCCTACGAGCAGTACTTC.

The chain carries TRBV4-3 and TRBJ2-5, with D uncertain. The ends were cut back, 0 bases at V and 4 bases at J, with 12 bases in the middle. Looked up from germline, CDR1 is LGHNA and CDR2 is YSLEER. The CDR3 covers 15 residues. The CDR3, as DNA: TGCGCCAGCAGCCAAGATCGCCAGGCAGTAGAGACCCAGTACTTC. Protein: CASSQDRQAVETQYF.

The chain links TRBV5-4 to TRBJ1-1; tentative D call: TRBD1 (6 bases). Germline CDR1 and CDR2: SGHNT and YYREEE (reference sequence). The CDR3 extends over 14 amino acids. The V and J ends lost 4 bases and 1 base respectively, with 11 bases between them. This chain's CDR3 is CASSAGTRNTEAFF. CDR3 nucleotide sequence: TGTGCCAGCAGCGCCGGGACACGGAACACTGAAGCTTTCTTT.

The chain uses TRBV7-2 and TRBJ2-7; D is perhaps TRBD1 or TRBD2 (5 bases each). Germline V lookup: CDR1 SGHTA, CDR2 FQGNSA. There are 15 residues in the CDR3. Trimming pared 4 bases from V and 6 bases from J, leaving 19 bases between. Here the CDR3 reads CASSSGPGTYGEQYF. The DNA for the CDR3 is TGTGCCAGCAGCTCCGGGCCAGGGACGTATGGCGAGCAGTACTTC.

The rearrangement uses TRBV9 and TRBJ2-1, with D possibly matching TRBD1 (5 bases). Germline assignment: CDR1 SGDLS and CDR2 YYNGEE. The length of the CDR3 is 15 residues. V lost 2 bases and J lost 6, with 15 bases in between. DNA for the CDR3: TGTGCCAGCAGCGTTGTTCAGGGTGGTATCAATGAGCAGTTCTTC. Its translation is CASSVVQGGINEQFF. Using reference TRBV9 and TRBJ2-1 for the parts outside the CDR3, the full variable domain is DSGVTQTPKHLITATGQRVTLRCSPRSGDLSVYWYQQSLDQGLQFLIQYYNGEERAKGNILERFSAQQFPDLHSELNLSSLELGDSALYFCASSVVQGGINEQFFGPGTRLTVL.